This TCR beta chain originates from a study of beta chain features in type 1 diabetes (dated by TCRdb to about 2018). About the full investigation: No differences in mean age, gender distribution, total cell number or subset yield were found between patients and healthy donors. Naive and central memory subsets were obtained from all 30 or so donors, but regulatory and stem cell-like memory subsets were isolated from only 8 patients and roughly eight healthy donors. A total of approximately 99,000,000 sorted cells were examined across all samples, and RNA yield correlated strongly with the number of cells per subset. In the study, recently diagnosed type 1 diabetes patients and matched healthy donors were compared on the TCRB repertoires of their sorted circulating CD4+ T cell subsets. Overall study results and their limits: Sequencing cDNA rather than genomic DNA could over-represent highly expressing activated cells, although activation and CD3 levels did not differ between groups. Naive, central memory and regulatory TCRB repertoires appeared to be more alike among patients than among healthy donors. At VDJ recombination sites, type 1 diabetes patients had fewer insertions and more deleted nucleotides, which implies abnormalities in thymic rearrangement. HLA sub-analyses involved small numbers of individuals, so any influence of HLA type on TCRB rearrangement remained unresolved. Type 1 diabetes patients showed a moderate but significant shortening of TCRB CDR3 length in all four CD4+ subsets. Shorter templates might be favored by PCR, yet because patient and control samples were amplified and corrected together, any such skew would affect both groups equally.

As concerns this clone: This clone's antigen is unknown. No qualities accompany the bases; no much larger clone lies one base away.

For CDR1 and CDR2, the germline V gene (reference sequence) lists SEHNR and FQNEAQ. V gives up 8 bases and J gives up 0 bases, and the segment between their germline ends measures 12 bases. The CDR3 holds 14 amino acids from the cysteine to the phenylalanine. Left in the record is the CDR3 DNA by itself, 42 bases read in frame from the first base. Each donor gave one peripheral blood draw, roughly 110 mL on average, collected into heparinised tubes. Naive, central memory, regulatory and stem cell-like memory CD4+ T cells were sorted on a BD FACSAria II using a panel including CD45RO, CCR7, CD25, CD127, CD95 and CD27. A purity above 98% was achieved for all sorted populations. PBMCs were isolated right away by Lymphoprep density gradient centrifugation and were stained directly, without culture. To minimize batch effects, samples were stained and sorted in pairs, one healthy donor with one patient per experiment.

The entire amount of isolated RNA was reverse transcribed using the High Capacity cDNA Reverse Transcription Kit, so the sequenced TCRB transcripts were expressed ones. Deep immunoSEQ sequencing was performed on naive, central memory and regulatory T cell samples, with an average of roughly 3.3 million total reads per sample. Sorted cells were lysed in RLT buffer and RNA was extracted with DNase-treated RNeasy Micro or Mini kits, depending on cell number. To prevent cross-contamination, each cell subset was processed individually, whereas patient and healthy donor samples were processed jointly. TCRB sequences were amplified from cDNA with the immunoSEQ multiplex PCR, producing 87-bp fragments spanning the CDR3 region. Sequencing of the amplicons was performed on the Illumina HiSeq platform. The source study handled its data this way. Synthetic template baselines were used to correct PCR bias computationally, reads within Hamming distance 2 were collapsed together, and singletons that could not be merged were discarded. Reads were aligned against IMGT so that V, D and J genes, CDR3 length and insertions or deletions at six rearrangement sites could be assigned. Within each subset, clonotype counts were normalized to sorted cell number, and only after that were true diversity and Gini coefficients computed with the tcR R package. Repertoire sharing was quantified using the overlap coefficient calculated on TCRB nucleotide sequences. Out-of-frame TCRB sequences from naive cells were analyzed to stand in for the pre-selection repertoire. Sourced from immuneACCESS, this table was stored by TCRdb with only in-frame sequences that have V and J called. A share of the clones is absent; for the studies checked, an unresolved V gene accounts for under half, and the remainder has no known explanation. The D gene and trimming were derived from the DNA, and the V and J assignments and clone size from that table. The sample table shows 250,000 to 300,000 clones, and roughly 25% are seen once. The ten most abundant clones make up 0.012% of the sample.

Sample: naive CD4+ T cells from blood. In the paper's terms, the cell subset or site label means: true naive CD4+ T cells. The chain employs TRBV7-9 and TRBJ2-3; the D gene is unclear. This TCR was sampled from a woman aged 25 to 39 with type 1 diabetes. DNA sequence: TGTGCCAGCCGTCCCTCGGGTAGCACAGATACGCAGTATTTT. The translation is CASRPSGSTDTQYF.